One and the same sample provided the 2 T cell receptor beta chains below, sequenced in a study of T cells in narcolepsy. Profiled with immunoSEQ multiplex PCR; TCRdb holds only in-frame clones, not every one. The profile shows tens of thousands of clones, around 87% of them singletons. Material for sequencing was memory (CD45RA-) CD4+ T cells from blood. The receptors were sampled from a human donor in good health.

The chain employs TRBV5-5 and TRBJ1-2, with a tentative D call TRBD1 (6 bases). CDR1 is SGHKS and CDR2 is YYEKEE in the germline V gene (reference sequence). The V gene lost 7 bases and the J gene lost 3 bases, with 19 bases spanning the gap. The CDR3 is 15 amino acids. The CDR3 here is CASALAGSGDYGYTF. Here the CDR3 DNA reads TGTGCCAGCGCGCTCGCCGGCTCAGGGGACTATGGCTACACCTTC.

The gene calls are TRBV19 and TRBJ2-3; no definite D call. Germline loops: CDR1 LNHDA, CDR2 SQIVND (reference sequence). The length of the CDR3 is 11 residues. Trimming pared 3 bases from V and 3 bases from J, leaving 1 base between. The CDR3 loop reads CASSMTDTQYF. The DNA for the CDR3 is TGTGCCAGTAGTATGACAGATACGCAGTATTTT.